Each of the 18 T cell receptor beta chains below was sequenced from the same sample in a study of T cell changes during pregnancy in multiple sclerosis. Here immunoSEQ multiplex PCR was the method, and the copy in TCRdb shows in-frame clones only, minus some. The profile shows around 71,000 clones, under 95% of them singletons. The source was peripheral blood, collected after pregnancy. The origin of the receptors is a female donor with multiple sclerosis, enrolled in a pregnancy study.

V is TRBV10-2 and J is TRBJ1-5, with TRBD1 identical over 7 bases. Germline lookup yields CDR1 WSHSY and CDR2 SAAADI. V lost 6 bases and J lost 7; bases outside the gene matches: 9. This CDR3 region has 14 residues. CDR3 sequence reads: CASSEQGSLQPQHF. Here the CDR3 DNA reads TGCGCCAGCAGCGAACAGGGGAGTCTACAGCCCCAGCATTTT.

The CDR3: CASSPGRTADIYGYTF. Written as DNA, the CDR3 is TGTGCCAGCAGTCCCGGGCGGACAGCAGACATCTATGGCTACACCTTC. The chain combines TRBV28 with TRBJ1-2, with a possible D match to TRBD1 (6 bases). The CDR3 spans 16 residues. Germline V gives CDR1 MDHEN, CDR2 SYDVKM. Trimming took off 5 bases at V and 4 bases at J, with 20 bases between the two ends.

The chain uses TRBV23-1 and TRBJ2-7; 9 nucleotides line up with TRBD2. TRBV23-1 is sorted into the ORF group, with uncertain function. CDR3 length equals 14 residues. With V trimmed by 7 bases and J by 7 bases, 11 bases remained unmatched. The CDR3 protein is CASTPKGAGGEQYF. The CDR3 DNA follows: TGCGCCAGCACCCCTAAGGGGGCGGGGGGGGAGCAGTACTTC.

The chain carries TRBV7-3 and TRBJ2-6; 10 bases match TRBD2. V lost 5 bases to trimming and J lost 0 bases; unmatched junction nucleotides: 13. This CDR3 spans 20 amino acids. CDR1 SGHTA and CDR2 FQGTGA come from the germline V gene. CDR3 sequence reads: CASSPRGSGRSSSGANVLTF. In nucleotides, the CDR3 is TGTGCCAGCAGCCCCCGGGGTAGCGGGAGGAGTTCCTCTGGGGCCAACGTCCTGACTTTC.

The CDR3 region is CASSLGHLGEAFF. The CDR3 DNA is TGTGCCAGCAGTTTAGGACACCTCGGTGAGGCTTTCTTT. The rearrangement uses TRBV28 and TRBJ1-1; maybe TRBD1 (5 bases). CDR3 length equals 13 residues. Germline values: CDR1 MDHEN, CDR2 SYDVKM. Trimming took 2 bases from V and 11 from J, leaving 15 bases between them.

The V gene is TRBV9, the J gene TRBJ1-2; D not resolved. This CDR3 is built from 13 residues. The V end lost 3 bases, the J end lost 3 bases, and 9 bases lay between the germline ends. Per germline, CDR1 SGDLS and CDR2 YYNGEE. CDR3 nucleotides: TGTGCCAGCAGCGAGCAGGAGGACTATGGCTACACCTTC. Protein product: CASSEQEDYGYTF.

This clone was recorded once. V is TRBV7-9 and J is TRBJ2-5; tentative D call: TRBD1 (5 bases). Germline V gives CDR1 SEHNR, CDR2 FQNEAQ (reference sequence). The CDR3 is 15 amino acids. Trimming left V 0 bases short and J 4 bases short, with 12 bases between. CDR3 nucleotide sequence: TGTGCCAGCAGCTTAGCGACGGGCCAGGGAGAGACCCAGTACTTC. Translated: CASSLATGQGETQYF.

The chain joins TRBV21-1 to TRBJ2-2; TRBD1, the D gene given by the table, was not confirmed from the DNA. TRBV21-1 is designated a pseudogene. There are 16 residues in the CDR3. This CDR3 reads CASSVIRDTDTGELFF. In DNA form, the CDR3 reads TGTGCCAGCAGCGTCATCCGGGACACAGACACCGGGGAGCTGTTTTTT.

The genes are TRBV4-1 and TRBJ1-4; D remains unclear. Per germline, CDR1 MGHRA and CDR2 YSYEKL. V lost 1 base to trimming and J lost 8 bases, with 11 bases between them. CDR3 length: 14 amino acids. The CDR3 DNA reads TGCGCCAGCAGCCAAGTATGGGCAGAAGAAAAACTGTTTTTT. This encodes CASSQVWAEEKLFF.

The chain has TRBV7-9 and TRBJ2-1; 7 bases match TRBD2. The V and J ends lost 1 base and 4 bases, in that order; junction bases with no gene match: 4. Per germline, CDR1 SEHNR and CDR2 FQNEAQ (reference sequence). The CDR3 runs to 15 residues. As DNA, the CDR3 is TGTGCCAGCAGCTTAGGAGGCGGGAGTTACAATGAGCAGTTCTTC. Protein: CASSLGGGSYNEQFF.

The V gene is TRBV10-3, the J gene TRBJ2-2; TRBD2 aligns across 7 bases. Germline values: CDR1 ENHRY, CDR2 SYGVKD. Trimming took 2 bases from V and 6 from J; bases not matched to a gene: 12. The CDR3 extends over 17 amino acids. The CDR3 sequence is CAISELPAGPGSGELFF. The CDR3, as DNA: TGTGCCATCAGTGAGCTGCCAGCGGGACCGGGGTCCGGGGAGCTGTTTTTT.

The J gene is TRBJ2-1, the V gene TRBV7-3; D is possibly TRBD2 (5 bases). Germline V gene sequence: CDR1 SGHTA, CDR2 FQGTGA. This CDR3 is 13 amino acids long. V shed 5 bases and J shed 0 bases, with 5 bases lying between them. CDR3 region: CASSRDSYNEQFF. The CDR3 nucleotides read TGTGCCAGCAGCCGGGACTCCTACAATGAGCAGTTCTTC.

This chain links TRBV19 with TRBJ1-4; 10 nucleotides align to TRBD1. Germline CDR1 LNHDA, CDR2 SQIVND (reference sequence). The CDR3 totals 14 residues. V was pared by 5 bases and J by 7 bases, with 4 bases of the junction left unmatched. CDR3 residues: CASSPGTGVEKLFF. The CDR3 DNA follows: TGTGCCAGTAGTCCTGGGACAGGGGTTGAAAAACTGTTTTTT.

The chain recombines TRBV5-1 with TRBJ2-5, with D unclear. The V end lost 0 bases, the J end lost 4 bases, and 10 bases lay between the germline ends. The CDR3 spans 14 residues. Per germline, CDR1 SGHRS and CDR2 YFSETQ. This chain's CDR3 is CASSLGIFGETQYF. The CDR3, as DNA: TGCGCCAGCAGCTTGGGCATCTTCGGAGAGACCCAGTACTTC.

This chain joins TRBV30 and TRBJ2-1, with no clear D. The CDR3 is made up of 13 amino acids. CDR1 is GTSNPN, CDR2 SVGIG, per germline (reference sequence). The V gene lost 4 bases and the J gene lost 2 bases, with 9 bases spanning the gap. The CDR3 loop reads CAWKIGPYNEQFF. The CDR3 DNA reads TGTGCCTGGAAGATCGGTCCCTACAATGAGCAGTTCTTC.

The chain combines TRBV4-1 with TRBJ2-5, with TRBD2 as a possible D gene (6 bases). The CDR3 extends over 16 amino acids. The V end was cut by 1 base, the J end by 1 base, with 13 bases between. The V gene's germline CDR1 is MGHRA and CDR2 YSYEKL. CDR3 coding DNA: TGCGCCAGCAGCCAAGCCGGAGTAGCGGCCCAAGAGACCCAGTACTTC. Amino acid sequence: CASSQAGVAAQETQYF.

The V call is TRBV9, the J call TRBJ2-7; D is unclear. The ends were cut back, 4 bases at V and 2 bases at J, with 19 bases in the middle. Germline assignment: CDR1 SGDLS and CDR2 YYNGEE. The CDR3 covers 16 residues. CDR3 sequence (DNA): TGTGCCAGCAGCCCAAGAGGAAGTGAGCCGGCCTACGAGCAGTACTTC. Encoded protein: CASSPRGSEPAYEQYF.

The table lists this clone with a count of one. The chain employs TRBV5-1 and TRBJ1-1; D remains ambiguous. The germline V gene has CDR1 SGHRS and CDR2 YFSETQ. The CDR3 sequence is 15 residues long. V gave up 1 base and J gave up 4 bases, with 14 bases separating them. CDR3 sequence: CASSLYTGLSTEAFF. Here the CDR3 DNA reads TGCGCCAGCAGCTTGTATACGGGTTTAAGCACTGAAGCTTTCTTT.